A single sample is the source of the 28 T cell receptor beta chains below, sequenced in a study of cytomegalovirus exposure and HLA in healthy donors. The PCR had 60 Vbeta and 13 Jbeta primers. Libraries were prepared by immunoSEQ multiplex PCR; TCRdb keeps only in-frame clonotypes and omits some of them. The data contain more than 95,000 clones, about 80% of them singletons. Material for sequencing was PBMCs. These receptors were obtained from a man aged 40-50 years in good health and CMV-seropositive.

V is TRBV6-1 and J is TRBJ1-2, with 7 bases lining up with TRBD1. V shed 2 bases and J 2 bases; nucleotides not matched to a gene: 5. Per the germline V gene, CDR1 is MNHNS and CDR2 is SASEGT. This CDR3 has 15 residues. The CDR3 region has the DNA TGTGCCAGCAGTGAAATGACAGGGCCGAACTATGGCTACACCTTC. This gives the protein CASSEMTGPNYGYTF.

The chain employs TRBV2 and TRBJ2-1; 7 positions match TRBD2. The CDR3 spans 13 residues. CDR1 and CDR2 from the germline V gene are SNHLY and FYNNEI. V was pared by 5 bases and J by 7 bases, with 5 bases of the junction left unmatched. CDR3 sequence (DNA): TGTGCCAGCAGTAGGGACTACCGAAATGAGCAGTTCTTC. This translates into CASSRDYRNEQFF.

There are a few counts of this clone. The chain couples TRBV30 to TRBJ1-4; D uncertain. V gave up 2 bases and J gave up 8 bases, with 15 bases separating them. Looked up from germline, CDR1 is GTSNPN and CDR2 is SVGIG (reference sequence). The CDR3 loop spans 14 amino acids. CDR3 protein: CAWSIQPRGEKLFF. CDR3 DNA sequence: TGTGCCTGGAGTATTCAGCCCCGCGGGGAAAAACTGTTTTTT. The variable domain in full, with the rest retrieved from reference TRBV30 and TRBJ1-4, is SQTIHQWPATLVQPVGSPLSLECTVEGTSNPNLYWYRQAAGRGLQLLFYSVGIGQISSEVPQNLSASRPQDRQFILSSKKLLLSDSGFYLCAWSIQPRGEKLFFGSGTQLSVL.

This clone was counted once. V gene TRBV27 combines with J gene TRBJ1-2; a possible D gene is TRBD1 (5 bases). CDR1 MNHEY and CDR2 SMNVEV come from the germline V gene (reference sequence). V was shortened by 4 bases and J by 4 bases, with 19 bases between the two germline ends. This CDR3 spans 16 amino acids. The DNA of the CDR3 is TGTGCCAGCAGTTCGAGATGGGGCACAACGGGCTATGGCTACACCTTC. This translates into CASSSRWGTTGYGYTF.

The gene calls are TRBV9 and TRBJ2-5, with D possibly matching TRBD2 (6 bases). The assigned J gene may be wrong: the sequence end matches TRBJ2-7 better. There are 14 residues in the CDR3. Germline V gene lookup returns CDR1 SGDLS and CDR2 YYNGEE. CDR3 sequence: CASSPRLVSYEQYF. CDR3 DNA sequence: TGTGCCAGCAGCCCGAGACTAGTCTCCTACGAGCAGTACTTC.

This chain connects TRBV7-4 to TRBJ2-3, with D possibly matching TRBD2 (5 bases). V gave up 3 bases and J gave up 2 bases, with 12 bases separating them. The germline CDR1 and CDR2 sequences are SGHVT and SQSDAQ. The CDR3 has 15 residues. CDR3 bases: TGTGCCAGCAGCTTCCGCGCGGGTATCACAGATACGCAGTATTTT. This encodes CASSFRAGITDTQYF.

V and J are TRBV7-2 and TRBJ1-1; 7 bases are shared with TRBD1. This CDR3 comprises 13 residues. Germline values: CDR1 SGHTA, CDR2 FQGNSA. Trimming at V came to 5 bases and at J to 7 bases, leaving 7 bases not matched to a gene. As DNA, the CDR3 is TGTGCCAGCAGCCCAGGGACAGCTTATGAAGCTTTCTTT. It translates to CASSPGTAYEAFF.

The J gene is TRBJ2-3, the V gene TRBV21-1; the table's D gene call, TRBD2, was not cross checked with the DNA. TRBV21-1 is designated a pseudogene. The CDR3 runs 13 residues. The CDR3 bases are TGTGCCAGCCATGGGACTAGCAGAGATACGCAGTATTTT. Translation: CASHGTSRDTQYF.

This clone has only a few counts. The rearrangement uses TRBV9 and TRBJ2-1; tentatively, D is TRBD2 (6 bases). V lost 3 bases and J lost 8, with 21 bases in between. The CDR3 has 16 amino acids. Germline V gives CDR1 SGDLS, CDR2 YYNGEE. CDR3 region: CASSGGGGGSADEQFF. The CDR3 DNA sequence: TGTGCCAGCAGCGGGGGAGGTGGGGGATCGGCCGATGAGCAGTTCTTC.

The V call is TRBV5-6, the J call TRBJ1-1, with unresolved D. Looked up from germline, CDR1 is SGHDT and CDR2 is YYEEEE. The CDR3 covers 12 residues. Trimming pared 0 bases from V and 8 bases from J, leaving 8 bases between. The CDR3: CASSLGQKEAFF. As DNA, the CDR3 is TGTGCCAGCAGCTTGGGCCAGAAGGAAGCTTTCTTT.

The J gene is TRBJ1-5, the V gene TRBV30, with a tentative D call TRBD1 (6 bases). CDR3 length: 14 amino acids. CDR1 and CDR2 from the germline V gene are GTSNPN and SVGIG (reference sequence). The V gene lost 3 bases and the J gene lost 2 bases, with 11 bases spanning the gap. CDR3 loop: CAWRADSRNQPQHF. The CDR3 nucleotides read TGTGCCTGGAGGGCGGACAGCCGCAATCAGCCCCAGCATTTT.

The chain has TRBV27 and TRBJ2-5; D unclear. The CDR3 runs 13 residues. Between the trimmed V and J ends, which lost 6 bases and 5 bases, there was a span of 13 bases. CDR1 and CDR2 (germline): MNHEY, SMNVEV (reference sequence). The CDR3 DNA sequence: TGTGCCAGCAGGCTTCAGGTTGAGGAGACCCAGTACTTC. Its protein is CASRLQVEETQYF.

The CDR3 reads CSASHSYEQYF. CDR3 nucleotides: TGCAGTGCTAGCCATTCCTACGAGCAGTACTTC. This sequence joins TRBV20-1 and TRBJ2-7; D is unresolved. The germline CDR1 and CDR2 sequences are DFQATT and SNEGSKA (reference sequence). V was shortened by 3 bases and J by 1 base, with 4 bases between the two germline ends. The CDR3 runs to 11 residues.

The chain recombines TRBV10-3 with TRBJ1-3; 7 bases map to TRBD1. CDR1 ENHRY and CDR2 SYGVKD come from the germline V gene. This CDR3 has 17 residues. Trimming at V came to 6 bases and at J to 0 bases, leaving 11 bases not matched to a gene. The CDR3 region is CAISLDRAILSGNTIYF. The CDR3 DNA reads TGTGCCATCAGCCTAGACAGGGCGATACTCTCTGGAAACACCATATATTTT.

As regards this clone: The junction does not match germline at one end; this may be a read error. The chain recombines TRBV6-4 with TRBJ2-6; tentative D call: TRBD1 (5 bases). Germline values: CDR1 MRHNA, CDR2 SNTAGT. The CDR3 runs to 15 residues. CDR3 residues: CASSVDTSGANGLTF. For the CDR3, the DNA is TGTGCCAGCAGCGTGGACACCTCTGGGGCCAACGGCCTGACTTTC.

This clone was seen only a few times. This chain joins TRBV5-4 and TRBJ1-2; no clear D gene. Germline loops: CDR1 SGHNT, CDR2 YYREEE (reference sequence). CDR3 length: 13 residues. V was pared by 0 bases and J by 2 bases, with 5 bases between. CDR3 nucleotide sequence: TGTGCCAGCAGCTTGGACGAGAACTATGGCTACACCTTC. Translating gives CASSLDENYGYTF.

In this sample, this clone turned up a few times. The same CDR3 is also encoded by other DNA sequences in this sample. The rearrangement uses TRBV11-2 and TRBJ2-1, with 11 bases fitting TRBD2. This CDR3 has 15 amino acids. J gave up 6 bases and V 5 bases, and 6 bases lay outside the gene matches. Germline CDR1 and CDR2: SGHAT and FQNNGV. In nucleotides, the CDR3 is TGTGCCAGCAGCCCAGGGACTAGCGGACTCAATGAGCAGTTCTTC. Its protein is CASSPGTSGLNEQFF.

The chain joins TRBV7-6 to TRBJ2-1, with D possibly being TRBD2 (7 bases). The CDR3 sequence is 15 residues long. Trimming cost V 4 bases and J 2 bases, with 12 bases left between them. The germline gives CDR1 SGHVS, CDR2 FNYEAQ. The CDR3 nucleotides are TGTGCCAGCAGCTATGGGGGGGCCACCTACAATGAGCAGTTCTTC. It yields the protein CASSYGGATYNEQFF.

The genes are TRBV18 and TRBJ1-2; a possible D gene is TRBD1 (6 bases). V was trimmed by 2 bases and J by 1 base, leaving 14 bases between them. This CDR3 spans 16 amino acids. In germline, CDR1 is KGHSH, CDR2 LQKENI. Here the CDR3 reads CASSPGTGSFNYGYTF. The CDR3 DNA reads as TGTGCCAGCTCACCAGGAACAGGGAGCTTTAACTATGGCTACACCTTC.

In this sample, this clone turned up once. V and J are TRBV7-9 and TRBJ1-6; 9 nucleotides agree with TRBD1. The CDR3 extends over 15 amino acids. CDR1 is SEHNR, CDR2 FQNEAQ, per germline (reference sequence). With 4 bases clipped from V and 10 bases from J, the junction kept 8 bases outside the gene matches. The CDR3 coding sequence is TGTGCCAGCAGCTCCCCGGGACAGGGCACCTCACCCCTCCACTTT. Its protein product is CASSSPGQGTSPLHF.

On this clone itself: A read error may produce the germline difference seen at one junction end. The V and J genes are TRBV5-1 and TRBJ2-6, with D maybe TRBD2 (6 bases). There are 15 residues in the CDR3. Germline CDR1 SGHRS, CDR2 YFSETQ. The CDR3 sequence: CASSLGGTGANGLTF. In nucleotides, the CDR3 is TGCGCCAGCAGCCTTGGGGGGACTGGGGCCAACGGCCTGACTTTC.

In this sample, this clone turned up once. This sample includes further DNA sequences coding for the same CDR3. V is TRBV7-2 and J is TRBJ1-2; D may be TRBD1 (6 bases). Germline CDR1 is SGHTA and CDR2 is FQGNSA. Trimming removed 6 bases at V and 2 bases at J, with 10 bases between. CDR3 length: 13 residues. CDR3 sequence (DNA): TGTGCCAGCAGTCCAACAGGGAACTATGGCTACACCTTC. Translated: CASSPTGNYGYTF.

This clone was detected once. This chain connects TRBV18 to TRBJ1-1, with TRBD1 matching 8 bases. Germline lookup yields CDR1 KGHSH and CDR2 LQKENI. The junction had 4 bases not matched to a gene; V was cut back by 3 bases and J by 1 base. This CDR3 has 15 residues. The CDR3 reads CASSPRTGSNTEAFF. The CDR3 DNA reads TGTGCCAGCTCACCCAGGACAGGGTCGAACACTGAAGCTTTCTTT.

As regards this clone: A junction boundary mismatches the germline segment, possibly from a read error. The chain is built from TRBV7-6 and TRBJ2-1, with TRBD2 matching 7 bases. The CDR3 is 14 residues long. Germline lookup yields CDR1 SGHVS and CDR2 FNYEAQ. CDR3 residues: CASSLGLAVNGQFF. The CDR3 region has the DNA TGTGCCAGCAGCTTAGGTCTAGCGGTCAATGGGCAGTTCTTC. Combining the CDR3 with reference TRBV7-6 and TRBJ2-1 gives the whole variable domain GAGVSQSPRYKVTKRGQDVALRCDPISGHVSLYWYRQALGQGPEFLTYFNYEAQQDKSGLPNDRFSAERPEGSISTLTIQRTEQRDSAMYRCASSLGLAVNGQFFGPGTRLTVL.

The chain employs TRBV27 and TRBJ2-3; 7 bases fit TRBD1. This CDR3 spans 15 amino acids. V gave up 5 bases and J gave up 2 bases; unmatched junction bases: 7. CDR1 MNHEY and CDR2 SMNVEV come from the germline V gene (reference sequence). The CDR3 sequence is CASSPGQFSTDTQYF. In DNA, the CDR3 is TGTGCCAGCAGTCCGGGACAGTTCTCCACAGATACGCAGTATTTT.

The chain employs TRBV2 and TRBJ2-6; 9 bases align to TRBD1. CDR1 is SNHLY, CDR2 FYNNEI, per germline. The trim removed 4 bases at V and 0 bases at J, leaving 4 bases unmatched. The length of the CDR3 is 17 residues. The CDR3 here is CASSGDRAGSGANVLTF. CDR3 nucleotide sequence: TGTGCCAGCAGTGGGGACAGGGCCGGCTCTGGGGCCAACGTCCTGACTTTC.

This rearrangement joins TRBV30 to TRBJ1-1; D unresolved. Trimming took off 3 bases at V and 4 bases at J, with 9 bases between the two ends. Germline CDR1 GTSNPN, CDR2 SVGIG (reference sequence). The CDR3 has 12 residues. CDR3: CAWREKFTEAFF. CDR3 coding DNA: TGTGCCTGGAGAGAGAAGTTCACTGAAGCTTTCTTT.

This sequence joins TRBV27 and TRBJ1-6, with D uncertain. V was cut by 0 bases and J by 7 bases, with 10 bases left in between. Germline V CDR1 and CDR2: MNHEY, SMNVEV (reference sequence). The CDR3 covers 15 residues. The CDR3 nucleotides are TGTGCCAGCAGTTTATCTGACATGACCAATTCACCCCTCCACTTT. It specifies CASSLSDMTNSPLHF.